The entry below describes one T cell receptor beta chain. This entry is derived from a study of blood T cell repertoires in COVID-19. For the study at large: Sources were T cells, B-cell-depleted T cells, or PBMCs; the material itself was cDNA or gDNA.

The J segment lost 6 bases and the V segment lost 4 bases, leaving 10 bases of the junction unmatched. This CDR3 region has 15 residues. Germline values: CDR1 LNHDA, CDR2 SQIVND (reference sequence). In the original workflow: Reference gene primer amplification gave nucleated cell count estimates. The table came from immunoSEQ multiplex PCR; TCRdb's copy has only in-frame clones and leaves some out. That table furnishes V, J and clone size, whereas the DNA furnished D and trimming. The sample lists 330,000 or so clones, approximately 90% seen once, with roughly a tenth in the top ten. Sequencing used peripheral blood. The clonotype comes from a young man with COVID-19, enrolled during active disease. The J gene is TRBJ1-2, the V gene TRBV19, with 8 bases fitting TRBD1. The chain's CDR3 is CASSTYKTGDHGYTF. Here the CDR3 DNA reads TGTGCCAGTAGTACCTATAAGACAGGGGATCATGGCTACACCTTC.